Listed below are T cell receptor beta chains from one sample, sequenced in a study of T cell responses to AZD1222 COVID-19 vaccine. Using immunoSEQ multiplex PCR, the repertoire was profiled, and TCRdb retains in-frame clones only, with some absent. Among fewer than 150,000 clones listed, 90% to 95% were seen once. Specimen: peripheral blood, collected 28 days after the second AZD1222 dose. These receptors were collected from an adult who received the AZD1222 COVID-19 vaccine. The CDR3 runs from the conserved cysteine through the conserved F or W. Expanded clones are given a class, and other clones once, few, many or no size at all.

- | TRBV7-2 | CASSLRQLYNSPLHF
- | TRBV4-1 | CAGSPDRDNSPLHF
- | TRBV28 | CASSLGETQYF
- | TRBV28 | CASSRSGVLLYNEQFF
- | TRBV6-5 | CASTWGYRDRLSLHF
- | TRBV6-5 | CASRIWGAGGETQYF
- | TRBV7-9 | CASRLTTGPTDTQYF
- | TRBV15 | CATSRGPGGRGFPRNTEAFF
- | TRBV7-8 | CASSLGTAGNTIYF
- | TRBV10-3 | CATGQETYEQYF
- | TRBV28 | CASSIPTHKEGQYF
- | TRBV12-3/TRBV12-4 | CASRQTDTQYF
few | TRBV5-1 | CASSGGVLGNTIYF
- | TRBV6-5 | CASSRQTSYNEQFF
- | TRBV27 | CASSFTGGGGYTF